Below, 3 T cell receptor beta chains from the same sample are listed, as sequenced in a study of CD8+ T cells in alopecia areata. Treatment denoted: oral pan-JAK inhibitor, 5-10 mg twice daily. It was cDNA, reverse transcribed from extracted RNA, that served as the sequencing template. TCRdb's table, derived via immunoSEQ multiplex PCR, lists solely in-frame clones and lacks some. The sample carries about 200,000 clones, 60% recorded once. Here the sequenced sample was CD4+ T cells sorted from blood, taken at week 24, from a patient treated with tofacitinib. All receptors come from a human donor with alopecia areata.

This clone was counted only a few times. The rearrangement joins TRBV7-2 to TRBJ1-5; no clear D. V dropped 5 bases and J dropped 6 bases, with 17 bases sitting between them. Per germline, CDR1 SGHTA and CDR2 FQGNSA. The CDR3 is made up of 15 amino acids. CDR3 in DNA: TGTGCCAGCAGCCAGACTTCACGACTAGGTCAGCCCCAGCATTTT. Translating it yields CASSQTSRLGQPQHF.

V and J are TRBV30 and TRBJ1-5; D perhaps matches TRBD1 (5 bases). The V end lost 0 bases, the J end lost 5 bases, and 14 bases lay between the germline ends. Germline CDR1 is GTSNPN and CDR2 is SVGIG (reference sequence). The CDR3 sequence is 15 residues long. CDR3 region: CAWSVIRQPYQPQHF. CDR3 DNA: TGTGCCTGGAGTGTAATTCGACAGCCCTATCAGCCCCAGCATTTT.

The rearrangement links TRBV2 to TRBJ1-5, with no clear D. The germline gives CDR1 SNHLY, CDR2 FYNNEI. The CDR3 sequence is 13 residues long. Trimming pared 7 bases from V and 3 bases from J, leaving 10 bases between. The CDR3 DNA follows: TGTGCCAGCACGGAGGGAAACAATCAGCCCCAGCATTTT. This gives the protein CASTEGNNQPQHF.